A single sample gave rise to the 8 T cell receptor beta chains below, sequenced in a study of blood T cell repertoires in COVID-19. The data were produced by immunoSEQ multiplex PCR, yet TCRdb's version contains in-frame clones alone and is incomplete. The sample includes over 110,000 clones, 80% seen only once; the top ten take 3.5% to 4%. The sample comprised peripheral blood. Source of these receptors: a man between 65 and 85 years old who had recovered from COVID-19.

The chain carries TRBV12-5 and TRBJ2-7, with D perhaps matching TRBD2 (6 bases). CDR3 size: 15 residues. Germline values: CDR1 LGHNT, CDR2 FRNRAP. The V gene lost 1 base and the J gene lost 7 bases, with 17 bases spanning the gap. CDR3 protein: CASGLGGTVVVEQYF. The DNA for the CDR3 is TGTGCTAGTGGTTTGGGCGGGACTGTCGTTGTGGAGCAGTACTTC.

The chain couples TRBV2 to TRBJ2-7, with D possibly being TRBD2 (6 bases). The CDR3 consists of 13 residues. Looked up from germline, CDR1 is SNHLY and CDR2 is FYNNEI. Trimming shortened V by 5 bases and J by 3 bases, and 11 bases separated the two germline ends. The CDR3 coding sequence is TGTGCCAGCAGTCAAGGGCGGGACTACGAGCAGTACTTC. Amino acid sequence: CASSQGRDYEQYF.

The chain employs TRBV19 and TRBJ1-5; TRBD1 might be the D (5 bases). Trimming took 4 bases from V and 7 from J, leaving 11 bases between them. CDR3 size: 13 residues. CDR1 is LNHDA and CDR2 is SQIVND in the germline V gene (reference sequence). This CDR3 reads CASSNQGYQPQHF. In nucleotides, the CDR3 is TGTGCCAGTAGTAACCAGGGTTACCAGCCCCAGCATTTT.

In DNA, the CDR3 is TGCAGTGCTAGTGAGTCTACTCTTATAAAGACCCAGTACTTC. Translated: CSASESTLIKTQYF. V gene TRBV20-1 combines with J gene TRBJ2-5; D unresolved. From germline, CDR1 is DFQATT and CDR2 SNEGSKA (reference sequence). The CDR3 is 14 residues long. V lost 3 bases to trimming and J lost 6 bases, with 17 bases between them.

The sample holds a few counts of this clone. This chain links TRBV18 with TRBJ1-4, with D maybe TRBD1 (6 bases). V lost 6 bases to trimming and J lost 6 bases, with 11 bases between them. This CDR3 spans 13 amino acids. Per germline, CDR1 KGHSH and CDR2 LQKENI. CDR3 coding DNA: TGTGCCAGCTCCTCGGACAGCTATGAAAAACTGTTTTTT. Its protein is CASSSDSYEKLFF.

This clone was detected only a few times. The rearrangement uses TRBV9 and TRBJ1-3; no firm D call. This CDR3 contains 15 residues. The V and J ends lost 0 bases and 0 bases respectively, with 7 bases between them. CDR1 SGDLS and CDR2 YYNGEE come from the germline V gene. The CDR3 region is CASSVGRSSGNTIYF. CDR3 bases: TGTGCCAGCAGCGTAGGGAGGAGCTCTGGAAACACCATATATTTT.

The rearrangement uses TRBV7-9 and TRBJ2-3; a weak D match, TRBD1 (5 bases). Trimming pared 6 bases from V and 6 bases from J, leaving 10 bases between. In germline, CDR1 is SEHNR, CDR2 FQNEAQ (reference sequence). CDR3 size: 12 residues. The CDR3 DNA is TGTGCCAGCAGGCTGGGGCCGGATACGCAGTATTTT. Translating it yields CASRLGPDTQYF.

The chain employs TRBV9 and TRBJ1-6; weak D call: TRBD1 (5 bases). The CDR3 is made up of 15 amino acids. CDR1 is SGDLS, CDR2 YYNGEE, per germline. The V end lost 0 bases, the J end lost 14 bases, and 18 bases lay between the germline ends. CDR3 protein: CASSVGGAGGVTLHF. In nucleotides, the CDR3 is TGTGCCAGCAGCGTAGGGGGAGCAGGAGGGGTAACCCTCCACTTT.